A single sample is the source of the 21 T cell receptor beta chains below, sequenced in a study of a mutant IDH1 vaccine in newly diagnosed glioma. The time point denotes: week 35, safety follow-up. The content of each vaccine dose was 300 ug of mutant IDH1 20-mer peptide, and topical imiquimod accompanied it. Using immunoSEQ multiplex PCR, the repertoire was profiled, and TCRdb retains in-frame clones only, with some absent. The data contain about 58,000 clones, roughly 81% of them singletons. These receptors have no known antigen. The source was PBMCs, collected from a glioma patient whose treatment included an IDH1 peptide vaccine. These receptors all stem from a man between 40 and 49 years old with glioma.

The rearrangement joins TRBV5-6 to TRBJ2-1; the match to TRBD1 covers 9 bases. This CDR3 is built from 17 residues. Germline-derived CDR1 and CDR2 are SGHDT and YYEEEE. The V gene end was trimmed by 4 bases and the J gene end by 0 bases; junction bases not matched to a gene: 8. CDR3 region: CASSIPGQGISYNEQFF. In DNA, the CDR3 is TGTGCCAGCAGCATCCCGGGACAGGGTATCTCCTACAATGAGCAGTTCTTC. Variable domain in full (rest from reference TRBV5-6 and TRBJ2-1): DAGVTQSPTHLIKTRGQQVTLRCSPKSGHDTVSWYQQALGQGPQFIFQYYEEEERQRGNFPDRFSGHQFPNYSSELNVNALLLGDSALYLCASSIPGQGISYNEQFFGPGTRLTVL.

The rearrangement uses TRBV5-6 and TRBJ1-6; 9 bases align to TRBD1. From germline, CDR1 is SGHDT and CDR2 YYEEEE. CDR3 length: 16 residues. V was pared by 3 bases and J by 8 bases, with 9 bases of the junction left unmatched. In nucleotides, the CDR3 is TGTGCCAGCAGCTCTTTAAACAGGGGGCTAGATTCACCCCTCCACTTT. Translation: CASSSLNRGLDSPLHF.

J is TRBJ2-2 and V is TRBV28, with TRBD2 matching over 7 bases. The CDR3 runs to 15 residues. Germline V lookup: CDR1 MDHEN, CDR2 SYDVKM. The junction had 4 bases not matched to a gene; V was cut back by 3 bases and J by 3 bases. CDR3 sequence reads: CASSFQLAYTGELFF. In nucleotides, the CDR3 is TGTGCCAGCAGTTTTCAACTAGCGTACACCGGGGAGCTGTTTTTT.

V is TRBV7-3 and J is TRBJ2-7; D may be TRBD2 (5 bases). Germline values: CDR1 SGHTA, CDR2 FQGTGA. V shed 1 base and J shed 5 bases, with 9 bases lying between them. This CDR3 has 13 amino acids. The CDR3 region has the DNA TGTGCCAGCAGCTTAAGACCGAGGGACGAGCAGTACTTC. It yields the protein CASSLRPRDEQYF.

The CDR3 coding sequence is TGTGCCAGCAGTTACCGAAACAGGGGCGGAGATACGCAGTATTTT. Translating gives CASSYRNRGGDTQYF. The J gene is TRBJ2-3, the V gene TRBV6-5; TRBD1 aligns across 7 bases. This CDR3 spans 15 amino acids. Germline loops: CDR1 MNHEY, CDR2 SVGAGI. V lost 2 bases, J lost 5 bases, and 7 bases stayed unmatched.

The V call is TRBV7-6, the J call TRBJ2-1, with TRBD1 matching 12 bases. CDR3 size: 18 residues. The V and J ends lost 4 bases and 6 bases, in that order; junction bases with no gene match: 13. Germline-derived CDR1 and CDR2 are SGHVS and FNYEAQ. CDR3 nucleotide sequence: TGTGCCAGCAGCTCCTCCGGGACAGGGGGCAGTAAGGGCAATGAGCAGTTCTTC. It encodes CASSSSGTGGSKGNEQFF.

The chain combines TRBV19 with TRBJ2-2, with TRBD2 matching 8 bases. The junction had 14 bases not matched to a gene; V was cut back by 3 bases and J by 5 bases. CDR1 is LNHDA and CDR2 is SQIVND in the germline V gene (reference sequence). This CDR3 region has 18 residues. CDR3 DNA: TGTGCCAGTAGTATTTTATCCCCCCAGCGGGGGAGGACCGGGGAGCTGTTTTTT. It codes for CASSILSPQRGRTGELFF.

The chain joins TRBV4-1 to TRBJ2-7; D ambiguous. CDR1 and CDR2 from the germline V gene are MGHRA and YSYEKL. V was clipped by 1 base and J by 10 bases, with 2 bases between them. The CDR3 is 9 amino acids. This CDR3 is CASSQVQYF. The CDR3 region has the DNA TGCGCCAGCAGCCAAGTCCAGTACTTC.

The chain joins TRBV7-9 to TRBJ1-2; the match to TRBD1 covers 7 bases. The V gene's germline CDR1 is SEHNR and CDR2 FQNEAQ (reference sequence). This CDR3 spans 15 amino acids. V shed 5 bases, J shed 4 bases, and the junction held 10 bases outside the gene matches. The CDR3 nucleotides are TGTGCCAGCAGCCCCCGGACAGGACCATCCTATGGCTACACCTTC. It codes for CASSPRTGPSYGYTF.

CDR3 region: CASALRGAIYNEQFF. Written as DNA, the CDR3 is TGTGCCAGCGCGTTGCGGGGGGCAATCTACAATGAGCAGTTCTTC. The V gene is TRBV14, the J gene TRBJ2-1; 8 bases match TRBD2. CDR3 length: 15 residues. The germline V gene encodes CDR1 SGHDN and CDR2 FVKESK. The V gene end was trimmed by 8 bases and the J gene end by 3 bases; junction bases not matched to a gene: 9.

The chain has TRBV15 and TRBJ2-7; the D gene is possibly TRBD1 (5 bases). Germline V gene lookup returns CDR1 LNHNV and CDR2 YYDKDF (reference sequence). The CDR3 is 11 residues long. Trimming cost V 9 bases and J 5 bases, with 11 bases left between them. CDR3 region: CATGRGDEQYF. The CDR3 nucleotides read TGTGCCACGGGAAGGGGCGACGAGCAGTACTTC.

The V call is TRBV5-8, the J call TRBJ2-7; no clear D gene. The germline V and J ends were trimmed by 0 bases and 2 bases, with 6 bases remaining between them. The CDR3 runs 13 residues. The germline CDR1 and CDR2 sequences are SGHTS and YDEGEE. CDR3 sequence reads: CASSLDGTYEQYF. The DNA for the CDR3 is TGTGCCAGCAGCTTGGACGGCACCTACGAGCAGTACTTC.

This clone was counted a single time. The chain recombines TRBV29-1 with TRBJ1-1; tentatively, D is TRBD1 (6 bases). The germline V and J ends were trimmed by 4 bases and 5 bases, with 26 bases remaining between them. This CDR3 is built from 17 residues. Per germline, CDR1 SQVTM and CDR2 ANQGSEA. CDR3 bases: TGCAGCGTTGCATGGTCGGAGGGGGATACGGGTCGGACTGAAGCTTTCTTT. Encoded protein: CSVAWSEGDTGRTEAFF. The variable domain in full, with the rest retrieved from reference TRBV29-1 and TRBJ1-1, is SAVISQKPSRDICQRGTSLTIQCQVDSQVTMMFWYRQQPGQSLTLIATANQGSEATYESGFVIDKFPISRPNLTFSTLTVSNMSPEDSSIYLCSVAWSEGDTGRTEAFFGQGTRLTVV.

The J gene is TRBJ1-4, the V gene TRBV6-1; no clear D. The CDR3 sequence is 17 residues long. V was clipped by 3 bases and J by 0 bases, with 14 bases between them. The germline V gene encodes CDR1 MNHNS and CDR2 SASEGT. The CDR3 DNA reads as TGTGCCAGCAGTGACGGACGGGGAGTTGCAACTAATGAAAAACTGTTTTTT. Translation: CASSDGRGVATNEKLFF.

The chain employs TRBV6-6 and TRBJ2-7, with 7 bases that match TRBD1. The junction had 5 bases not matched to a gene; V was cut back by 4 bases and J by 5 bases. This CDR3 has 13 residues. Germline V CDR1 and CDR2: MNHNY, SVGAGI (reference sequence). CDR3 region: CASSFDRVNEQYF. CDR3 bases: TGTGCCAGCAGTTTTGACAGGGTGAACGAGCAGTACTTC.

This clone was picked up a small number of times. This chain uses TRBV5-6 with TRBJ2-7; D tentatively fits TRBD1 or TRBD2 (5 bases each). CDR3 size: 14 residues. Germline CDR1 is SGHDT and CDR2 is YYEEEE. V was trimmed by 3 bases and J by 3 bases, leaving 13 bases between them. This chain's CDR3 is CASSWPGRNYEQYF. For the CDR3, the DNA is TGTGCCAGCAGCTGGCCGGGACGGAACTACGAGCAGTACTTC.

V and J are TRBV2 and TRBJ2-7, with a tentative D call TRBD2 (5 bases). The germline gives CDR1 SNHLY, CDR2 FYNNEI. V lost 6 bases and J lost 3, with 12 bases in between. The CDR3 runs to 13 residues. The DNA of the CDR3 is TGTGCCAGCAGCGTGGACGGAGGCTACGAGCAGTACTTC. Translated: CASSVDGGYEQYF.

The chain's CDR3 is CASSIDLGPVGSNQPQHF. The CDR3 DNA follows: TGTGCCAGTAGTATAGATCTAGGACCAGTGGGAAGCAATCAGCCCCAGCATTTT. V gene TRBV19 combines with J gene TRBJ1-5; D is uncertain. CDR1 LNHDA and CDR2 SQIVND come from the germline V gene (reference sequence). V lost 0 bases and J lost 1, with 16 bases in between. The CDR3 contains 18 residues.

With respect to this clone: Other DNA sequences in this sample translate to the same CDR3. This rearrangement joins TRBV6-5 to TRBJ1-4, with TRBD1 as a possible D gene (6 bases). Trimming pared 0 bases from V and 3 bases from J, leaving 8 bases between. Germline values: CDR1 MNHEY, CDR2 SVGAGI. This CDR3 contains 15 residues. The CDR3 coding sequence is TGTGCCAGCAGTTACTCAGGGGGAGCTAATGAAAAACTGTTTTTT. Its translation is CASSYSGGANEKLFF.

CDR3 amino acids: CASSYSKRQRIGTQYF. The CDR3 nucleotides are TGTGCCAGCAGTTACTCGAAGCGGCAGCGGATAGGTACGCAGTATTTT. V usage is TRBV6-5 and J usage is TRBJ2-3; TRBD2 is a possible D gene (5 bases). This CDR3 has 16 residues. Germline V lookup: CDR1 MNHEY, CDR2 SVGAGI. The ends were cut back, 0 bases at V and 8 bases at J, with 18 bases in the middle.

This chain links TRBV19 with TRBJ2-7; D remains unclear. The germline V gene encodes CDR1 LNHDA and CDR2 SQIVND (reference sequence). The CDR3 is made up of 15 amino acids. V lost 4 bases, J lost 6 bases, and 19 bases lay in between. For the CDR3, the DNA is TGTGCCAGTAGTACCTTACATGGTGGGTCCGCCGAGCAGTACTTC. Translation: CASSTLHGGSAEQYF.